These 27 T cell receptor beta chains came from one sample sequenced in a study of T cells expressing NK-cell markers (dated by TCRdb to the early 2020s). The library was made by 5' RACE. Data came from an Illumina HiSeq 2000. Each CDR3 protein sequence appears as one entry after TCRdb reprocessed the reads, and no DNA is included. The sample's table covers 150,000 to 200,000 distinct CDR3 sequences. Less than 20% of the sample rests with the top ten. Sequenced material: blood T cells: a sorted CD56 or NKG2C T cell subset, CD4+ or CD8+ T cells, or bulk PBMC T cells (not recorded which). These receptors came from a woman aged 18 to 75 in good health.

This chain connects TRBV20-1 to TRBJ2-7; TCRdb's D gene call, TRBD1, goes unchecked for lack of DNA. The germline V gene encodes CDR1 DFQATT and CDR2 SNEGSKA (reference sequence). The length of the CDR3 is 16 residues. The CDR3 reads CSARDRGQGNYHEQYF.

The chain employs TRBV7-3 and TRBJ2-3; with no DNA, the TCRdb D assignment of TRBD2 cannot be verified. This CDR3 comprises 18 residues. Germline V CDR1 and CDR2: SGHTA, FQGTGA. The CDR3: CASTQRLAGARWGDTQYF.

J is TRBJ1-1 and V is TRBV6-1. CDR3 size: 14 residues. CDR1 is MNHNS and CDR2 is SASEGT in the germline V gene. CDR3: CASSEAAQNTEAFF.

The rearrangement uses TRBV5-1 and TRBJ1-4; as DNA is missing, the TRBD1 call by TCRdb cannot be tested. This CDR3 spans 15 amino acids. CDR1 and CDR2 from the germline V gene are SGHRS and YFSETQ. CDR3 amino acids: CASSLADRGDEKLFF.

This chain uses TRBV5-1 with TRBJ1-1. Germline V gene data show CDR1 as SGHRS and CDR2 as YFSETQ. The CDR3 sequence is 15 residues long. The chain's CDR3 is CASSLLAGSDTEAFF. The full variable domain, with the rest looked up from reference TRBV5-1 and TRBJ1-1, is KAGVTQTPRYLIKTRGQQVTLSCSPISGHRSVSWYQQTPGQGLQFLFEYFSETQRNKGNFPGRFSGRQFSNSRSEMNVSTLELGDSALYLCASSLLAGSDTEAFFGQGTRLTVV.

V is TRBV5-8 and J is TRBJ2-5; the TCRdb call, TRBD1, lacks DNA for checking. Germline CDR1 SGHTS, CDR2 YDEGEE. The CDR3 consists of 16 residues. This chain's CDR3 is CASSGGPGGRGETQYF. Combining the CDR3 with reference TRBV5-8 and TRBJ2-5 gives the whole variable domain EAGVTQSPTHLIKTRGQQATLRCSPISGHTSVYWYQQALGLGLQFLLWYDEGEERNRGNFPPRFSGRQFPNYSSELNVNALELEDSALYLCASSGGPGGRGETQYFGPGTRLLVL.

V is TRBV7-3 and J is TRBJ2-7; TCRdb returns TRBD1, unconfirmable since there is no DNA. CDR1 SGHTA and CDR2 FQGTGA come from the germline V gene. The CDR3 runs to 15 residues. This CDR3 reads CASSLRGQAIGEQYF.

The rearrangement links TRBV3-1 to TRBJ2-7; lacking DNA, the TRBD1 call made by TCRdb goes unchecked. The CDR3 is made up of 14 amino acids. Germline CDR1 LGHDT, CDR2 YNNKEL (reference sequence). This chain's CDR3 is CASSLPGNGGEQYF.

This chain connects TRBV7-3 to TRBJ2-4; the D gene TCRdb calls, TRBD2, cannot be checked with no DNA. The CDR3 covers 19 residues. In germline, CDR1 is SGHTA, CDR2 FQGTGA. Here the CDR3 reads CASSLRGLAAGLAKNIQYF.

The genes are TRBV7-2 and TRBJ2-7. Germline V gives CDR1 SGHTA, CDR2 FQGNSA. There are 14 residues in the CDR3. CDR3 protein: CASSLAGILYEQYF.

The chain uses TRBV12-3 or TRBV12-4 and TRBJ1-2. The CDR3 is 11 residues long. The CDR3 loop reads CASSFLYGYTF.

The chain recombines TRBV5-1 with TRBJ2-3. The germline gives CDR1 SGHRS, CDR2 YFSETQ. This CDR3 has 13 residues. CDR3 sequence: CASSLERLETQYF.

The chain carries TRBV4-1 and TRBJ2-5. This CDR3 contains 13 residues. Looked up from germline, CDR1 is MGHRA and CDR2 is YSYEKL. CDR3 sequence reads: CASSQVIGETQYF.

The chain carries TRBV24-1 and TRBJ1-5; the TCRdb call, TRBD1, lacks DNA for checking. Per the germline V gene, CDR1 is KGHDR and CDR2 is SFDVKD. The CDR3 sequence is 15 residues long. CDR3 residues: CATSLTGSGNQPQHF.

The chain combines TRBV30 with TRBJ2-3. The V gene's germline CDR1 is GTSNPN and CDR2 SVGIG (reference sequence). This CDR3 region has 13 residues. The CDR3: CAWSVRSRDTQYF.

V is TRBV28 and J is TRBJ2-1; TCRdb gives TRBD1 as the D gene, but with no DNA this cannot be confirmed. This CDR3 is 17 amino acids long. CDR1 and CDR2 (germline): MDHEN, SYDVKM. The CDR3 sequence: CASSIGGFSAGYNEQFF.

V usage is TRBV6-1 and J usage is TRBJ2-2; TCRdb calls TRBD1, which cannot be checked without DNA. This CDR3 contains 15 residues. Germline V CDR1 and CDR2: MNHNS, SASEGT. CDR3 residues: CASRTGTPNTGELFF.

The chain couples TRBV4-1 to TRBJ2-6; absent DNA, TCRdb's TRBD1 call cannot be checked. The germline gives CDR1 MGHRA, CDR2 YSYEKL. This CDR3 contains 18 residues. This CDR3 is CASSPVTGVSSGANVLTF.

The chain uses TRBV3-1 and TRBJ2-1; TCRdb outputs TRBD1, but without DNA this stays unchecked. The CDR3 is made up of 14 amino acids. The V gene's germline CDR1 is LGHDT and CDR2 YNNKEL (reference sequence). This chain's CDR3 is CASSLRDMGNEQFF.

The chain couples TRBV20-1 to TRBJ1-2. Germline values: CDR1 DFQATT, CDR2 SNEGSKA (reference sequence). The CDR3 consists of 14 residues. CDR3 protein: CSARDGLEFGGYTF.

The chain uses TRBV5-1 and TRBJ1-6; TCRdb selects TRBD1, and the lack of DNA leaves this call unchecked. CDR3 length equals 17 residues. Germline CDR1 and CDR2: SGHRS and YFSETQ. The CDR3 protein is CASSWEQGTHSYSPLHF.

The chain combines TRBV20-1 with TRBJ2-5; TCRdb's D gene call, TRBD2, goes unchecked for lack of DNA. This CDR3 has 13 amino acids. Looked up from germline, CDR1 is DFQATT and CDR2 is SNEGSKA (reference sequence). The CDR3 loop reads CSARRTSGETQYF.

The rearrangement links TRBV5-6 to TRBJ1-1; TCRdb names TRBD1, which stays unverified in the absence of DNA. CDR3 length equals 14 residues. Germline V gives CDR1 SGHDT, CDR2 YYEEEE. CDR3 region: CASSLTGVRTEAFF.

CDR3 in amino acids: CSVADRGGNGYTF. The chain couples TRBV29-1 to TRBJ1-2; TCRdb's D call, TRBD1, is unchecked because there is no DNA. Looked up from germline, CDR1 is SQVTM and CDR2 is ANQGSEA. The CDR3 spans 13 residues.

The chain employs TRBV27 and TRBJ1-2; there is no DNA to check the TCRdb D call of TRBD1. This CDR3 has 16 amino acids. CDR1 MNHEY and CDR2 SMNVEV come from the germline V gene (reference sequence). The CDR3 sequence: CASSLSAGGILYGYTF.

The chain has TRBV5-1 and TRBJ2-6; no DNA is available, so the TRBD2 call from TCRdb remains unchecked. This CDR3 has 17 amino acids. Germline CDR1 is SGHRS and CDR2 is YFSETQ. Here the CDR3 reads CASSRAVGGRGANVLTF.

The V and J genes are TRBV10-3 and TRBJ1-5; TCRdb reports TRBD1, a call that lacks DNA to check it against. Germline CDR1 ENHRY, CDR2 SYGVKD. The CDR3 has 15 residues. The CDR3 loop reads CAISESRAEEGPQHF.